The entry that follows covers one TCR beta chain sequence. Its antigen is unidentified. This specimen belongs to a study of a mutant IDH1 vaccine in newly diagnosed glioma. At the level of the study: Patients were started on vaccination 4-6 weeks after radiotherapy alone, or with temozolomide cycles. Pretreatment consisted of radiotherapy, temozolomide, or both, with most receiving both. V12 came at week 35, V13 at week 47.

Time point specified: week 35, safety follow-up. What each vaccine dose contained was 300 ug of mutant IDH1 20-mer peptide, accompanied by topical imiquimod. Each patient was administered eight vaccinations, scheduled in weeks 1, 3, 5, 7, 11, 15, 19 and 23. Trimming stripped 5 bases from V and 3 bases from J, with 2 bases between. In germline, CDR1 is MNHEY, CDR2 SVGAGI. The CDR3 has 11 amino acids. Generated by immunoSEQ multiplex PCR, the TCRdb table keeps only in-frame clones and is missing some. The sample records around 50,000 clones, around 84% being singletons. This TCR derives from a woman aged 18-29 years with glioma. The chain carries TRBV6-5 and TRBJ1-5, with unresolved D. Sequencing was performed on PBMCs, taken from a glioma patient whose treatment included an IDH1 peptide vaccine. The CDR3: CASSNNQPQHF. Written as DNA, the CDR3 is TGTGCCAGCAGTAACAATCAGCCCCAGCATTTT.